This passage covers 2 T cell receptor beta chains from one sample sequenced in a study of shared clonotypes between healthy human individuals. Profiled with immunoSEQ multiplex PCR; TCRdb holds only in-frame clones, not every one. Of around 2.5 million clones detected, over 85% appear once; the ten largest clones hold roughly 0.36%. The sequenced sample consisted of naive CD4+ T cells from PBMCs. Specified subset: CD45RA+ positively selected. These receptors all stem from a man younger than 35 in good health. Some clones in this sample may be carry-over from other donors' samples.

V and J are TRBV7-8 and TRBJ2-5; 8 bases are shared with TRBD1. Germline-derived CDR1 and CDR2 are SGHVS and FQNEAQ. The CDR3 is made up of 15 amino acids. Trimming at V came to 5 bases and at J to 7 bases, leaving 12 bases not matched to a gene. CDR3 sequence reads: CASSPRTGPFGTQYF. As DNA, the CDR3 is TGTGCCAGCAGCCCCCGGACAGGGCCCTTCGGGACCCAGTACTTC.

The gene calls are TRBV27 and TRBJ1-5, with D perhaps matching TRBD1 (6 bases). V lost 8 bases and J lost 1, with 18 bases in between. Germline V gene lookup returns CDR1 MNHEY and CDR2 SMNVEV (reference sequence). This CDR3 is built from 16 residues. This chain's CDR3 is CASRCPGVRSNQPQHF. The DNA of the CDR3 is TGTGCCAGCCGCTGCCCAGGGGTTCGCAGCAATCAGCCCCAGCATTTT.